These T cell receptor beta chains were read from a single sample in a study of blood T cells in healthy people across ages. TCRdb reprocessed the 5' RACE reads via MiXCR and lists one record per CDR3 protein. Counted here are fewer than 1.5 million distinct CDR3 sequences, roughly 40% occurring once; the ten biggest clones make up 7.9%. The sequenced sample was blood. The receptors come from a young woman in good health. CDR3s include the opening cysteine and the closing phenylalanine or tryptophan. Fields, in order: V gene, clone size, J gene, D gene, CDR3 DNA, CDR3 protein. The D gene is left open where the match is weak. Rows give clone size only sometimes, using once, few, many, or a class for an expanded clone.

TRBV7-9,few,TRBJ2-1,TRBD2,TGTGCCAGCAGTGATACTAGCGCTTCCTACAATGAGCAGTTCTTC,CASSDTSASYNEQFF
TRBV24-1,-,TRBJ2-7,-,TGTGCCACCAGTGATGTTATTGGCGAGCAGTACTTC,CATSDVIGEQYF
TRBV28,few,TRBJ2-6,-,TGTGCCAGCAGTCCAATCGGACAGCCCTCTGGGGCCAACGTCCTGACTTTC,CASSPIGQPSGANVLTF
TRBV20-1,-,TRBJ2-1,TRBD2,TGCAGTGCTATTGAGGGACTAGCCTCCGTCCAGTTCTTC,CSAIEGLASVQFF
TRBV10-3,-,TRBJ2-7,-,TGTGCCATCGCGGAAGTCTCCTACGAGCAGTACTTC,CAIAEVSYEQYF
TRBV7-2,few,TRBJ1-1,-,TGTGCCAGCAGCTTAGCAGGGAACCTCATGAACACTGAAGCTTTCTTT,CASSLAGNLMNTEAFF
TRBV10-3,-,TRBJ2-5,TRBD1,TGTGCCATCAGTGAGTCTCCAGGGGGAGAGACCCAGTACTTC,CAISESPGGETQYF
TRBV27,-,TRBJ2-7,TRBD1,TGTGCCAGCAGTTTTGCGCAGGGGGCGGGTTACGAGCAGTACTTC,CASSFAQGAGYEQYF
TRBV6-6,-,TRBJ2-7,-,TGTGCCAGCAGTGATACGGCAGGGACCCTCTACGAGCAGTACTTC,CASSDTAGTLYEQYF
TRBV11-2,few,TRBJ2-5,-,TGTGCCAGCAGCTTTAACTCGGTCTTGCCCGCGGAGACCCAGTACTTC,CASSFNSVLPAETQYF
TRBV20-1,few,TRBJ2-7,-,TGCAGTGCTACCGGGACACTCACCTACGAGCAGTACTTC,CSATGTLTYEQYF
TRBV25-1,-,TRBJ1-1,TRBD1,TGTGCCAGCATCCAGGGGGCCAACACTGAAGCTTTCTTT,CASIQGANTEAFF
TRBV27,-,TRBJ1-2,TRBD1,TGTGCCAGCCTCGGGGACAGGGCGTTTGCCGGCTATGGCTACACCTTC,CASLGDRAFAGYGYTF
TRBV6-5,few,TRBJ2-1,TRBD2,TGTGCCAGCAGCTTAGTAGCGGGAGCCCATAATGAGCAGTTCTTC,CASSLVAGAHNEQFF
TRBV4-1,-,TRBJ2-7,TRBD1,TGCGCCAGCAGCCAAGTTTGGGGACAGGGGGCCTACGAGCAGTACTTC,CASSQVWGQGAYEQYF
TRBV5-1,few,TRBJ2-7,-,TGCGCCAGTATGGCCCAACCGGCTCTGGAGCAGTACTTC,CASMAQPALEQYF
TRBV7-6,-,TRBJ1-1,-,TGTGCCAGCAGCTCGCCGGCTGGGGGAAGCGACACTGAAGCTTTCTTT,CASSSPAGGSDTEAFF
TRBV3-1,-,TRBJ1-1,-,TGTGCCAGCAGCCGAGGGAAATCCACTGAAGCTTTCTTT,CASSRGKSTEAFF
TRBV4-1,-,TRBJ1-2,-,TGCGCCAGCAGCCCTCTGCCCGCAAACGGCGTTTACACCTTC,CASSPLPANGVYTF
TRBV29-1,-,TRBJ1-2,TRBD1,TGCAGCGTGCCACGACAGGGCCGCTATGGCTACACCTTC,CSVPRQGRYGYTF
TRBV12-3/TRBV12-4,-,TRBJ2-7,TRBD2,TGTGCCAGCAGCATTAGCGGGGGGGCCTACGAGCAGTACTTC,CASSISGGAYEQYF
TRBV14,few,TRBJ2-1,-,TGTGCCAGCAGCCAAGATATGTTAGGACTTGAGTTCTTC,CASSQDMLGLEFF
TRBV5-1,-,TRBJ1-1,-,TGCGCCAGCAGCGTGGGCCAGTACACTGAAGCTTTCTTT,CASSVGQYTEAFF
TRBV27,few,TRBJ1-1,-,TGTGCCAGCAGTTTACAACGGGGGTTGGCTGAAGCTTTCTTT,CASSLQRGLAEAFF
TRBV6-6,-,TRBJ2-5,TRBD2,TGTGCCAGCAGTTACAAGCCTAGCGGGAATCAAGAGACCCAGTACTTC,CASSYKPSGNQETQYF
TRBV5-1,-,TRBJ2-1,-,TGCGCCAGCAGCTTCTCAGGACACTTGGACTCCTACAATGAGCAGTTCTTC,CASSFSGHLDSYNEQFF
TRBV20-1,-,TRBJ2-2,-,TGCAGTGCTGTTGGAGGAATGAACACCGGGGGGCTGTTTTTT,CSAVGGMNTGGLFF
TRBV6-5,-,TRBJ1-1,TRBD1,TGTGCCAGCAGTTACTACCGACAGGGGCCCATGGGAACTGAAGCTTTCTTT,CASSYYRQGPMGTEAFF
TRBV28,-,TRBJ2-3,TRBD1,TGTGCCAGCAGTCCCCTCCGAGGGGGCGCGTCAGATACGCAGTATTTT,CASSPLRGGASDTQYF
TRBV6-8,few,TRBJ2-4,-,TGTGCCAGCAGTTACACGGGACATAAAATCAAAAACATTCAGTACTTC,CASSYTGHKIKNIQYF
TRBV28,-,TRBJ2-7,-,TGTACCAGCAGTTTTGAACCCCGACTGAGCTCCTACGAGCAGTACTTC,CTSSFEPRLSSYEQYF